This note documents a single T cell receptor beta chain sequence. The antigen is undetermined. This record comes from a study of cytomegalovirus exposure and HLA in healthy donors. Study-wide results and caveats: The authors confirmed in vitro that a few CMV-associated chains were specific for CMV antigens. For TCR beta chains, V- and J-gene trimming was later linked to a missense DCLRE1C variant.

The germline gives CDR1 SGHDN, CDR2 FVKESK. J gave up 8 bases and V 7 bases, and 10 bases lay outside the gene matches. The CDR3 contains 14 residues. With 60 Vbeta and 13 Jbeta primers, the PCR was carried out. Sequencing was performed with immunoSEQ multiplex PCR; in TCRdb, only in-frame clones are kept and a portion is missing. The sample records approximately 170,000 clones, 65% to 90% being singletons. The receptor was isolated from a male donor in good health and CMV-seronegative. The rearrangement joins TRBV14 to TRBJ2-1; TRBD2 agrees at 8 bases. Material: PBMCs. This CDR3 reads CASTRGAGGYEQFF. The CDR3 DNA is TGTGCCAGCACCCGAGGGGCGGGGGGATATGAGCAGTTCTTC.